This passage covers 16 T cell receptor beta chains from one sample sequenced in a study of T cell repertoires in cytomegalovirus infection. TCRdb called the reads again in MiXCR, with one record for every CDR3 protein. The repertoire consists of approximately 590,000 distinct CDR3 sequences, with 40% occurring once and the leading ten covering around 48%. No cognate antigen is known for these TCRs. The input for sequencing was cultured PBMCs, taken from culture after CMV antigen stimulation. The receptors derive from a human donor in good health (CMV status not recorded). Some clones in this sample may be carry-over from other donors' samples.

In the case of this clonotype: This likely comes from a read error, as the CDR3 has no conserved phenylalanine or tryptophan at its end. V usage is TRBV7-2 and J usage is TRBJ2-1, with a tentative D call TRBD1 (6 bases). The CDR3 extends over 18 amino acids. Trimming took off 2 bases at V and 7 bases at J, with 24 bases between the two ends. Germline CDR1 reads SGHTA; CDR2 reads FQGNSA. CDR3 region: CASSLRQVPSPTRNEQFC. The CDR3 DNA is TGTGCCAGCAGCTTAAGACAGGTCCCATCACCGACGAGGAATGAGCAGTTCTGC.

This clonotype was seen a few times. The V call is TRBV5-1, the J call TRBJ2-3, with D maybe TRBD2 (5 bases). CDR1 and CDR2 (germline): SGHRS, YFSETQ. Trimming took off 2 bases at V and 0 bases at J, with 10 bases between the two ends. The CDR3 extends over 15 amino acids. The CDR3 loop reads CASSLGGRSTDTQYF. DNA for the CDR3: TGCGCCAGCAGCTTAGGAGGACGTAGCACAGATACGCAGTATTTT.

This chain links TRBV7-9 with TRBJ1-5, with D possibly being TRBD1 (5 bases). Trimming shortened V by 5 bases and J by 11 bases, and 22 bases separated the two germline ends. Germline loops: CDR1 SEHNR, CDR2 FQNEAQ (reference sequence). The CDR3 runs 15 residues. DNA for the CDR3: TGTGCCAGCAGCCGGATCGGTGGGGGTCCATCGACCCAGCATTTT. This encodes CASSRIGGGPSTQHF.

In this sample, this clonotype turned up a few times. This chain uses TRBV7-8 with TRBJ1-2; possibly TRBD1 for D (6 bases). CDR1 SGHVS and CDR2 FQNEAQ come from the germline V gene. Trimming left V 3 bases short and J 8 bases short, with 13 bases between. The CDR3 length is 13 residues. This CDR3 reads CASSLEQGGGYTF. CDR3 nucleotide sequence: TGTGCCAGCAGCTTGGAACAGGGAGGCGGCTACACCTTC.

V is TRBV27 and J is TRBJ2-7; D possibly corresponds to TRBD2 (5 bases). Germline-derived CDR1 and CDR2 are MNHEY and SMNVEV (reference sequence). Trimming left V 4 bases short and J 3 bases short, with 7 bases between. CDR3 length: 12 residues. CDR3 nucleotides: TGTGCCAGCAGTTCCGGGAACTACGAGCAGTACTTC. It yields the protein CASSSGNYEQYF.

This clonotype showed up many times. The J gene is TRBJ2-3, the V gene TRBV7-9; D is unclear. V dropped 5 bases and J dropped 1 base, with 4 bases sitting between them. CDR1 is SEHNR, CDR2 FQNEAQ, per germline (reference sequence). The CDR3 loop spans 12 amino acids. DNA of the CDR3: TGTGCCAGCAGCCAAGGCACAGATACGCAGTATTTT. Protein product: CASSQGTDTQYF.

This chain connects TRBV7-2 to TRBJ2-3; D is uncertain. Germline V gives CDR1 SGHTA, CDR2 FQGNSA. The length of the CDR3 is 15 residues. Deletions cut 2 bases from V and 0 bases from J, with 9 bases between. The CDR3 region is CASSLPIPSTDTQYF. The CDR3 DNA reads as TGTGCCAGCAGCTTACCAATTCCAAGCACAGATACGCAGTATTTT.

This chain joins TRBV7-2 and TRBJ2-3; 9 bases align to TRBD2. Germline assignment: CDR1 SGHTA and CDR2 FQGNSA. Germline trimming cut 0 bases from V and 6 bases from J; bases unmatched to any gene: 10. The CDR3 has 17 amino acids. The CDR3 DNA sequence: TGTGCCAGCAGCTTAGCTCGTGCGGGGGGGGGGTCGGATACGCAGTATTTT. This translates into CASSLARAGGGSDTQYF.

This clonotype was found a few times. The rearrangement links TRBV28 to TRBJ1-2, with D hard to call. The CDR3 contains 11 residues. Per the germline V gene, CDR1 is MDHEN and CDR2 is SYDVKM. Trimming shortened V by 11 bases and J by 1 base, and 8 bases separated the two germline ends. The CDR3 loop reads CAARFNYGYTF. CDR3 DNA: TGTGCCGCGCGGTTTAACTATGGCTACACCTTC.

The V and J genes are TRBV4-1 and TRBJ2-3; D not resolved. V was pared by 4 bases and J by 3 bases, with 26 bases between. The germline CDR1 and CDR2 sequences are MGHRA and YSYEKL. The CDR3 covers 19 residues. The CDR3 here is CASSPKRYPGRTVTDTQYF. The CDR3 DNA follows: TGCGCCAGCAGCCCCAAGAGATACCCCGGCAGGACGGTAACAGATACGCAGTATTTT.

The chain carries TRBV10-2 and TRBJ1-1; no reliable D call. This CDR3 is built from 13 residues. V was shortened by 8 bases and J by 3 bases, with 13 bases between the two germline ends. Germline V lookup: CDR1 WSHSY, CDR2 SAAADI. The CDR3 DNA is TGCGCCAGCCAACTCGGGATCCACACTGAAGCTTTCTTT. Translated, it gives CASQLGIHTEAFF.

This chain links TRBV29-1 with TRBJ2-1; perhaps TRBD2 as D (6 bases). V was pared by 3 bases and J by 0 bases, with 9 bases between. CDR1 is SQVTM, CDR2 ANQGSEA, per germline. The CDR3 loop spans 14 amino acids. CDR3 in DNA: TGCAGCGTTGACGGCGGGATCTCCTACAATGAGCAGTTCTTC. Encoded protein: CSVDGGISYNEQFF.

This clonotype was observed a handful of times. CDR3 nucleotide sequence: TGTGCCAGCAGCTTAGTACCGGGAGCAACTAATGAAAAACTGTTTTTT. It specifies CASSLVPGATNEKLFF. This chain uses TRBV7-8 with TRBJ1-4; D remains ambiguous. V was clipped by 1 base and J by 0 bases, with 9 bases between them. CDR1 and CDR2 from the germline V gene are SGHVS and FQNEAQ. CDR3 length equals 16 residues.

The rearrangement links TRBV20-1 to TRBJ1-1; D unresolved. Trimming took off 2 bases at V and 2 bases at J, with 9 bases between the two ends. This CDR3 contains 13 residues. Per the germline V gene, CDR1 is DFQATT and CDR2 is SNEGSKA (reference sequence). CDR3 region: CSARIRVNTEAFF. CDR3 nucleotides: TGCAGTGCTAGAATTCGGGTTAACACTGAAGCTTTCTTT.

This clonotype occurred many times. This chain uses TRBV7-2 with TRBJ1-1; D not resolved. With 5 bases removed from V and 14 bases from J, the gap between germline ends came to 24 bases. Germline V gives CDR1 SGHTA, CDR2 FQGNSA. CDR3 length: 14 residues. The CDR3 DNA is TGTGCCAGCAGCCCTACCGTTGAGGGAGGGCTTGTGTTCTTT. Its translation: CASSPTVEGGLVFF. The whole variable domain, remainder taken from reference TRBV7-2 and TRBJ1-1, is GAGVSQSPSNKVTEKGKDVELRCDPISGHTALYWYRQSLGQGLEFLIYFQGNSAPDKSGLPSDRFSAERTGGSVSTLTIQRTQQEDSAVYLCASSPTVEGGLVFFGQGTRLTVV.

This rearrangement joins TRBV4-1 to TRBJ2-4; TRBD1 matches at 8 bases. The V gene's germline CDR1 is MGHRA and CDR2 YSYEKL. With V trimmed by 1 base and J by 0 bases, 8 bases remained unmatched. This CDR3 is built from 18 residues. The CDR3 region is CASSQGGQGRIAKNIQYF. The CDR3, as DNA: TGCGCCAGCAGCCAAGGTGGACAGGGTCGAATAGCCAAAAACATTCAGTACTTC.